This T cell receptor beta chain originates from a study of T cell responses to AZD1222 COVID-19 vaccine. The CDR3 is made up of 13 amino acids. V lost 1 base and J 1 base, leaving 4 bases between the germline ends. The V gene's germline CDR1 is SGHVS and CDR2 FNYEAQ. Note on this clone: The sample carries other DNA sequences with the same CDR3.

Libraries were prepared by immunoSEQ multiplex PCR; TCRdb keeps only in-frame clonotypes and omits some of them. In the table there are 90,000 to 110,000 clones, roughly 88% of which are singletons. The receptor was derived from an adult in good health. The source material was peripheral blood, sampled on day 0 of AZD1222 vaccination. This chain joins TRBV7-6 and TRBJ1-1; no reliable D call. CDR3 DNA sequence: TGTGCCAGCAGCTTAGAACAGAACACTGAAGCTTTCTTT. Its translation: CASSLEQNTEAFF.